These 9 T cell receptor beta chains were all obtained from the same sample, sequenced in a study of blood T cell repertoires in COVID-19. Repertoires were generated with immunoSEQ multiplex PCR, while TCRdb's copy carries only in-frame clones and drops some. Of fewer than 300,000 clones detected, around 90% appear once; the ten largest clones hold around 0.78%. Specimen: peripheral blood. These receptors all stem from a woman under 40 with acute or convalescent COVID-19.

This clone was seen only once. This sequence joins TRBV5-8 and TRBJ1-5, with 7 nucleotides matching TRBD1. J was trimmed by 9 bases and V by 4 bases; bases with no gene match: 7. Germline-derived CDR1 and CDR2 are SGHTS and YDEGEE. This CDR3 is built from 13 residues. CDR3: CASSIEQGRPQHF. CDR3 in DNA: TGTGCCAGCAGCATAGAACAGGGGAGGCCCCAGCATTTT.

The gene calls are TRBV7-9 and TRBJ2-1, with TRBD2 identical over 13 bases. Germline V CDR1 and CDR2: SEHNR, FQNEAQ (reference sequence). This CDR3 comprises 15 residues. The J segment lost 9 bases and the V segment lost 4 bases, leaving 6 bases of the junction unmatched. CDR3 DNA: TGTGCCAGCAGCTCGGGACTAGCGGGACCGTCTGAGCAGTTCTTC. Encoded protein: CASSSGLAGPSEQFF.

The rearrangement joins TRBV19 to TRBJ2-7; D not certain. Germline loops: CDR1 LNHDA, CDR2 SQIVND (reference sequence). The V gene lost 2 bases and the J gene lost 3 bases, with 11 bases spanning the gap. The CDR3 extends over 14 amino acids. CDR3 region: CASSIYKTFYEQYF. CDR3 nucleotides: TGTGCCAGTAGTATATATAAGACATTCTACGAGCAGTACTTC.

This clone was seen once. The J gene is TRBJ2-7, the V gene TRBV6-2 or TRBV6-3; 12 bases agree with TRBD2. The V gene end was trimmed by 6 bases and the J gene end by 2 bases; junction bases not matched to a gene: 5. Germline CDR1 and CDR2: MNHEY and SVGEGT. The CDR3 is 15 residues long. The CDR3 nucleotides read TGTGCCAGCAGCCAGGGACTAGCGGGTCCCTACGAGCAGTACTTC. Its translation is CASSQGLAGPYEQYF.

The chain joins TRBV7-9 to TRBJ2-1; 9 bases are shared with TRBD2. Germline lookup yields CDR1 SEHNR and CDR2 FQNEAQ (reference sequence). The V segment lost 5 bases and the J segment 6 bases; nucleotides outside the gene matches: 8. This CDR3 has 15 residues. The CDR3 coding sequence is TGTGCCAGCAGCGCGGGGACTAGCCAGGCCAATGAGCAGTTCTTC. Protein: CASSAGTSQANEQFF. The variable domain in full, with the rest retrieved from reference TRBV7-9 and TRBJ2-1, is DTGVSQNPRHKITKRGQNVTFRCDPISEHNRLYWYRQTLGQGPEFLTYFQNEAQLEKSRLLSDRFSAERPKGSFSTLEIQRTEQGDSAMYLCASSAGTSQANEQFFGPGTRLTVL.

This clone was seen only a few times. The V and J genes are TRBV27 and TRBJ2-7; weak D call: TRBD1 (6 bases). The germline V and J ends were trimmed by 3 bases and 3 bases, with 9 bases remaining between them. Germline lookup yields CDR1 MNHEY and CDR2 SMNVEV (reference sequence). The CDR3 extends over 13 amino acids. The CDR3 is CASSFLQGYEQYF. DNA of the CDR3: TGTGCCAGCAGTTTTTTACAGGGCTACGAGCAGTACTTC.

This clone appeared once. This chain links TRBV10-3 with TRBJ2-2; 7 bases map to TRBD2. V lost 10 bases and J lost 3; bases outside the gene matches: 5. The CDR3 covers 13 residues. Germline assignment: CDR1 ENHRY and CDR2 SYGVKD. CDR3 in amino acids: CASNREDTGELFF. In DNA, the CDR3 is TGTGCCAGCAATCGGGAGGACACCGGGGAGCTGTTTTTT.

The gene calls are TRBV6-5 and TRBJ2-7; weak D call: TRBD2 (5 bases). Trimming pared 0 bases from V and 6 bases from J, leaving 12 bases between. This CDR3 contains 14 residues. Germline assignment: CDR1 MNHEY and CDR2 SVGAGI. CDR3 sequence: CASSYSASSSEQYF. The CDR3, as DNA: TGTGCCAGCAGTTACTCCGCTAGCAGTTCCGAGCAGTACTTC.

This clone was recorded only once. This CDR3 is CASRQSPGNIQYF. CDR3 DNA sequence: TGCGCCAGCAGGCAGAGTCCGGGAAACATTCAGTACTTC. The rearrangement uses TRBV4-1 and TRBJ2-4; D unresolved. V lost 6 bases and J lost 6, with 12 bases in between. This CDR3 contains 13 residues. Germline-derived CDR1 and CDR2 are MGHRA and YSYEKL.